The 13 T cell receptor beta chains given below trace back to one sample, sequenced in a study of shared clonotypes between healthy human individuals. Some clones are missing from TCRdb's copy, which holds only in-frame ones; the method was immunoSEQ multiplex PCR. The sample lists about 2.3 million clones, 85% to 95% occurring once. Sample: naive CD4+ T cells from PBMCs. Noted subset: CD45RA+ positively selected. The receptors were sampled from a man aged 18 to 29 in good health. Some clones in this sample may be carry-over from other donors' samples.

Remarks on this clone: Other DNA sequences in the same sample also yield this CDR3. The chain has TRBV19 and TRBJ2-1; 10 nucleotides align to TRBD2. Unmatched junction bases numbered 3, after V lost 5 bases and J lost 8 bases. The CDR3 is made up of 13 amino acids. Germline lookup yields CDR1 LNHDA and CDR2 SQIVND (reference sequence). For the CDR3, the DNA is TGTGCCAGTAGTCCTAGCGGGAGACATGAGCAGTTCTTC. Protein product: CASSPSGRHEQFF.

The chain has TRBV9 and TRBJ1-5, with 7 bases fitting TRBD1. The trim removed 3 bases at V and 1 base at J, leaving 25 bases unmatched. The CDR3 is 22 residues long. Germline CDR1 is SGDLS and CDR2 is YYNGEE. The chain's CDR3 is CASSDRRRWAGGRTKSNQPQHF. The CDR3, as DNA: TGTGCCAGCAGCGACCGACGGCGTTGGGCAGGGGGACGCACTAAGAGCAATCAGCCCCAGCATTTT.

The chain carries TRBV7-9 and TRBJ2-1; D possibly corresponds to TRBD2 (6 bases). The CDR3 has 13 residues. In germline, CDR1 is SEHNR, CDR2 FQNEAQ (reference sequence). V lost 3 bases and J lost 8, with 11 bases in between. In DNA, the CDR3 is TGTGCCAGCAGCTTTCGCAGGGAGGATGAGCAGTTCTTC. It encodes CASSFRREDEQFF.

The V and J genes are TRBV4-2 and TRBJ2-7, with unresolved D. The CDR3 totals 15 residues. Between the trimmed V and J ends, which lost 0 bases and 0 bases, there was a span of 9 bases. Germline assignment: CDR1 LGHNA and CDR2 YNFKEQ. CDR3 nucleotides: TGTGCCAGCAGCCAAGATAGGTCCCTCTCCTACGAGCAGTACTTC. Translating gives CASSQDRSLSYEQYF.

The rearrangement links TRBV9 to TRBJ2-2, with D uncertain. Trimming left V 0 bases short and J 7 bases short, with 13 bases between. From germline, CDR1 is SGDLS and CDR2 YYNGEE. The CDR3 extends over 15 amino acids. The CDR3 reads CASSVAPDLSGELFF. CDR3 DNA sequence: TGTGCCAGCAGCGTAGCCCCGGACCTGAGCGGGGAGCTGTTTTTT. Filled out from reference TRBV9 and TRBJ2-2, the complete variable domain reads DSGVTQTPKHLITATGQRVTLRCSPRSGDLSVYWYQQSLDQGLQFLIQYYNGEERAKGNILERFSAQQFPDLHSELNLSSLELGDSALYFCASSVAPDLSGELFFGEGSRLTVL.

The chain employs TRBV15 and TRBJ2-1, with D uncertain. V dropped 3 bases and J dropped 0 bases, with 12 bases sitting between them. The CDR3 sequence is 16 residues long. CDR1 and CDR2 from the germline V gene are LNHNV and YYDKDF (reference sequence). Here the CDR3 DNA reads TGTGCCACCAGCAGGATGGGGTTTAGCTCCTACAATGAGCAGTTCTTC. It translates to CATSRMGFSSYNEQFF. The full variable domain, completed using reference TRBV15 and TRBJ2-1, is DAMVIQNPRYQVTQFGKPVTLSCSQTLNHNVMYWYQQKSSQAPKLLFHYYDKDFNNEADTPDNFQSRRPNTSFCFLDIRSPGLGDTAMYLCATSRMGFSSYNEQFFGPGTRLTVL.

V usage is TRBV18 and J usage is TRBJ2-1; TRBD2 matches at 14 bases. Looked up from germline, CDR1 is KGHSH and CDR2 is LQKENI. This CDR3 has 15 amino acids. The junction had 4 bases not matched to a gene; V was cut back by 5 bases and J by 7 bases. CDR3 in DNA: TGTGCCAGCTCATTGGGGACTAGCGGGAGTAATGAGCAGTTCTTC. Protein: CASSLGTSGSNEQFF.

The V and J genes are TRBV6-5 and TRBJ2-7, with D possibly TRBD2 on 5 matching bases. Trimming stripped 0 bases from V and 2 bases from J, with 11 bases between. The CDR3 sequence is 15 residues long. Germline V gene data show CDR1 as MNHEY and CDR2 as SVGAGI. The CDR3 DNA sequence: TGTGCCAGCAGTTACTCGGAGGCCTATACCTACGAGCAGTACTTC. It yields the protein CASSYSEAYTYEQYF.

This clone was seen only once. Here the CDR3 reads CASSPPGQGYEAFF. In DNA, the CDR3 is TGTGCCAGCAGCCCTCCGGGACAGGGGTATGAAGCTTTCTTT. The chain is built from TRBV6-5 and TRBJ1-1, with 10 bases matching TRBD1. V was clipped by 6 bases and J by 7 bases; unmatched bases: 8. Germline CDR1 and CDR2: MNHEY and SVGAGI. There are 14 residues in the CDR3.

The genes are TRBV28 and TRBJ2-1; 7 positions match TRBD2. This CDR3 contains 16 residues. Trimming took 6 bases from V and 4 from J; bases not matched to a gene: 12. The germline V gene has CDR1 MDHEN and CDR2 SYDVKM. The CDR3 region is CASRSSGGGEYNEQFF. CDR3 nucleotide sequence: TGTGCCAGCAGATCTAGCGGAGGTGGGGAGTACAATGAGCAGTTCTTC.

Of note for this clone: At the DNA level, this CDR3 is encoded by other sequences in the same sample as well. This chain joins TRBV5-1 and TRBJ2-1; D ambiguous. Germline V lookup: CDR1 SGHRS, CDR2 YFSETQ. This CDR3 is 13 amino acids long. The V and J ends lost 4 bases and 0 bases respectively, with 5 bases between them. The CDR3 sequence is CASSPDSYNEQFF. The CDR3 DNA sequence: TGCGCCAGCAGCCCCGACTCCTACAATGAGCAGTTCTTC.

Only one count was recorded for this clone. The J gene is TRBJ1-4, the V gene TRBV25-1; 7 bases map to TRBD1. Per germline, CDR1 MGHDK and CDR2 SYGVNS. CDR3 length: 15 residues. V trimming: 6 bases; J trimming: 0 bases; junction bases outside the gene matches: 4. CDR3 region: CASSVGTATNEKLFF. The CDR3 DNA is TGTGCCAGCAGCGTGGGGACAGCAACTAATGAAAAACTGTTTTTT. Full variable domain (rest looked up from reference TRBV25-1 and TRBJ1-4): EADIYQTPRYLVIGTGKKITLECSQTMGHDKMYWYQQDPGMELHLIHYSYGVNSTEKGDLSSESTVSRIRTEHFPLTLESARPSHTSQYLCASSVGTATNEKLFFGSGTQLSVL.

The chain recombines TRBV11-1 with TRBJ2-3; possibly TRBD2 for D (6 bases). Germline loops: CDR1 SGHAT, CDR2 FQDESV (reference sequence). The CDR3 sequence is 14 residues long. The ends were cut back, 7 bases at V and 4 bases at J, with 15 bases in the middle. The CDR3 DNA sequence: TGTGCCAGCACTCTAATGGGAGGCGCAGATACGCAGTATTTT. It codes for CASTLMGGADTQYF.